The TCR beta chain under discussion was sequenced for a study of spatial heterogeneity in lung cancer. Background on the study: The cohort: around 79 early-stage, untreated non-small cell lung cancer patients. Where available, sequencing covered follow-up PBMC samples, taken at a median of about 2 years after resection. Detection of beta-chain sequences consistently exceeded that of alpha-chain sequences.

Time point specified: blood at routine non-recurrence follow-up after resection. Whole RNA from tumor, nontumor lung or frozen PBMC was sequenced unsorted. The table lists this clonotype with many counts. Unique molecular identifiers, one per molecule, were present on every TCR cDNA molecule. Each CDR3 protein gets one entry after TCRdb re-called the 5' RACE reads with MiXCR. The table shows some 110,000 distinct CDR3 sequences, with 12% occurring only once. This sample comprised PBMCs, obtained at follow-up. This TCR was sampled from a male donor with early-stage non-small cell lung cancer.

Here the CDR3 DNA reads TGTGCCAGCAGTGTCTCCTACAATGAGCAGTTCTTC. Translated: CASSVSYNEQFF. The chain carries TRBV12-3 or TRBV12-4 and TRBJ2-1; D gene unclear. The CDR3 has 12 amino acids. Trimming took 5 bases from V and 0 from J, leaving 2 bases between them.